These 4 T cell receptor beta chains came from one sample sequenced in a study of shared clonotypes between healthy human individuals. As defined, naive CD8 cells were CD45RO-negative and positively selected for CCR7, with terminally differentiated effector memory CD45RA+ cells excluded. Clones were read by immunoSEQ multiplex PCR, and TCRdb kept only the in-frame ones, dropping some. This sample yields more than 2 million clones, of which approximately 95% are seen a single time; more than 0.95% belongs to the top ten. Sequencing was done on a sample of naive CD8+ T cells sorted from blood. These receptors all stem from a man aged 18 to 30 in good health.

The CDR3 spells CASSVGTSGPNTGELFF. CDR3 nucleotides: TGTGCCAGCAGCGTCGGGACTAGCGGGCCGAACACCGGGGAGCTGTTTTTT. The chain is built from TRBV9 and TRBJ2-2; 12 nucleotides match TRBD2. V was clipped by 2 bases and J by 0 bases; unmatched bases: 2. Germline V CDR1 and CDR2: SGDLS, YYNGEE. This CDR3 contains 17 residues.

CDR3 amino acids: CASSGEIAYEQYF. The CDR3 DNA is TGTGCCAGCAGCGGCGAGATCGCCTACGAGCAGTACTTC. The chain carries TRBV7-9 and TRBJ2-7, with unresolved D. This CDR3 region has 13 residues. In germline, CDR1 is SEHNR, CDR2 FQNEAQ (reference sequence). V was trimmed by 5 bases and J by 2 bases, leaving 10 bases between them.

The V call is TRBV6-6, the J call TRBJ1-2; 11 bases line up with TRBD1. Trimming took 0 bases from V and 7 from J; bases not matched to a gene: 7. The CDR3 runs to 16 residues. CDR1 is MNHNY, CDR2 SVGAGI, per germline (reference sequence). The CDR3 DNA sequence: TGTGCCAGCAGTTACTCGAACGGACAGGGGGCGCCTGGCTACACCTTC. Its translation is CASSYSNGQGAPGYTF.

The V call is TRBV6-6, the J call TRBJ2-2; 11 bases map to TRBD1. From germline, CDR1 is MNHNY and CDR2 SVGAGI (reference sequence). The CDR3 contains 14 residues. Trimming took 6 bases from V and 5 from J; bases not matched to a gene: 2. CDR3 region: CASRGTGGTGELFF. Written as DNA, the CDR3 is TGTGCCAGCAGGGGGACAGGGGGAACCGGGGAGCTGTTTTTT.